This is a list of T cell receptor beta chains from one sample in a study of blood T cell repertoires in COVID-19. The assay was immunoSEQ multiplex PCR, and TCRdb's table has in-frame clones only and misses some. The data contain about 80,000 clones, 82% of them singletons. The sequencing sample was made of peripheral blood. The receptor source for this set is a woman in her 70s with acute or convalescent COVID-19. The CDR3 runs from the conserved cysteine through the conserved F or W. D genes are given only for firm matches. Where a row states a size, it is once, few, many or the class of an expanded clone; other rows omit it.

v_gene	j_gene	d_gene	abundance	CDR3aa	CDR3nt
TRBV6-1	TRBJ2-7	.	.	CASSELALGEQYF	TGTGCCAGCAGTGAACTTGCCCTCGGCGAGCAGTACTTC
TRBV6-6	TRBJ2-5	.	.	CASSTPTGQETQYF	TGTGCCAGCAGTACGCCTACAGGGCAAGAGACCCAGTACTTC
TRBV6-2/TRBV6-3	TRBJ2-2	.	.	CASSYSIPGTPNTGELFF	TGTGCCAGCAGTTACTCGATTCCAGGGACTCCGAACACCGGGGAGCTGTTTTTT
TRBV3-1/TRBV3-2	TRBJ2-3	TRBD2	.	CASSTTIAGADTQYF	TGTGCCAGCAGCACGACTATAGCGGGAGCAGATACGCAGTATTTT
TRBV5-6	TRBJ1-2	.	.	CASSTPQGYGYTF	TGTGCCAGCAGCACCCCCCAGGGCTATGGCTACACCTTC
TRBV5-1	TRBJ2-2	.	.	CASSPTGPGELFF	TGCGCCAGCAGCCCAACAGGGCCCGGGGAGCTGTTTTTT
TRBV30	TRBJ2-5	.	.	CAWSVGSSETQYF	TGTGCCTGGAGTGTCGGGAGTTCAGAGACCCAGTACTTC
TRBV7-9	TRBJ2-3	.	.	CASSIPLTSTDTQYF	TGTGCCAGCAGCATTCCTCTCACAAGCACAGATACGCAGTATTTT
TRBV6-6	TRBJ2-3	TRBD2	.	CASSRSTSGASTSTDTQYF	TGTGCCAGCAGTAGATCGACTAGCGGGGCCTCGACTAGCACAGATACGCAGTATTTT
TRBV30	TRBJ2-2	.	.	CAWRWDSATGELFF	TGTGCCTGGAGGTGGGACTCTGCCACCGGGGAGCTGTTTTTT
TRBV10-1	TRBJ1-4	.	.	CASSESNGDGGKLFF	TGCGCCAGCAGTGAGTCGAACGGGGACGGGGGAAAACTGTTTTTT
TRBV29-1	TRBJ2-1	.	once	CSVERSGGGGPYNEQFF	TGCAGCGTTGAACGTTCAGGCGGAGGTGGCCCCTACAATGAGCAGTTCTTC
TRBV7-9	TRBJ2-3	.	.	CASSLASNRGSDTQYF	TGTGCCAGCAGCCTAGCGTCTAACCGGGGGTCAGATACGCAGTATTTT
TRBV4-2	TRBJ2-1	TRBD2	few	CASSQARTSGRAEQFF	TGTGCCAGCAGCCAGGCTCGGACTAGCGGGAGGGCCGAGCAGTTCTTC
TRBV5-1	TRBJ2-7	.	.	CASSFDWGVYEQYF	TGCGCCAGCAGCTTCGATTGGGGAGTCTACGAGCAGTACTTC
TRBV10-1	TRBJ1-1	TRBD1	.	CAEGGGAKTEAFF	TGCGCGGAAGGAGGGGGCGCAAAGACTGAAGCTTTCTTT
TRBV18	TRBJ2-3	.	.	CASRPPGATTDTQYF	TGTGCCAGCAGGCCGCCGGGAGCGACCACAGATACGCAGTATTTT
TRBV25-1	TRBJ1-5	TRBD1	.	CASRGQGNQPQHF	TGTGCCAGCAGGGGACAGGGTAATCAGCCCCAGCATTTT
TRBV29-1	TRBJ2-5	TRBD2	.	CSVEEGRAATQYF	TGCAGCGTTGAAGAGGGGAGGGCCGCGACCCAGTACTTC
TRBV30	TRBJ1-2	TRBD1	.	CAWSVPGGLYGYTF	TGTGCCTGGAGTGTACCAGGGGGACTCTATGGCTACACCTTC
TRBV7-2	TRBJ2-3	.	.	CASSLVEKLEGTDTQYF	TGTGCCAGCAGCTTAGTAGAGAAATTAGAGGGCACAGATACGCAGTATTTT
TRBV29-1	TRBJ1-2	TRBD1	.	CSVKDRENYGYTF	TGCAGCGTAAAGGACAGGGAAAACTATGGCTACACCTTC
TRBV5-1	TRBJ2-1	.	.	CASSLTSDEQFF	TGCGCCAGCAGCTTGACCAGCGATGAGCAGTTCTTC
TRBV7-9	TRBJ2-1	TRBD2	.	CASSRASGRANEQFF	TGTGCCAGCAGCCGCGCGAGCGGGAGGGCCAATGAGCAGTTCTTC
TRBV2	TRBJ1-5	TRBD1	.	CASSGQGGRQPQHF	TGTGCCAGCAGTGGACAGGGTGGGCGGCAGCCCCAGCATTTT
TRBV19	TRBJ2-5	TRBD1	.	CASSIPSGQGAGTQYF	TGTGCCAGTAGTATACCATCGGGACAGGGGGCAGGGACCCAGTACTTC
TRBV6-6	TRBJ2-7	.	few	CASRETSYEQYF	TGTGCCAGCAGGGAGACTAGTTACGAGCAGTACTTC
TRBV6-5	TRBJ2-2	TRBD2	.	CASNPGGPTGELFF	TGTGCCAGCAATCCGGGAGGGCCCACCGGGGAGCTGTTTTTT
TRBV6-5	TRBJ1-2	.	.	CASSYGRDLNYGYTF	TGTGCCAGCAGTTACGGGCGGGACCTTAACTATGGCTACACCTTC
TRBV5-4	TRBJ1-5	.	.	CASSSQGSNQPQHF	TGTGCCAGCAGCTCACAGGGTAGCAATCAGCCCCAGCATTTT
TRBV24-1	TRBJ2-1	TRBD2	.	CATSDLAGVSYNEQFF	TGTGCCACCAGTGATCTAGCGGGAGTGTCGTACAATGAGCAGTTCTTC
TRBV21-1	TRBJ1-5	.	.	CAIPAPPGYIDQPQHF	TGTGCCATCCCCGCCCCTCCAGGGTATATCGATCAGCCCCAGCATTTT
TRBV2	TRBJ1-1	.	.	CASSVLPGAEAFF	TGTGCCAGCAGTGTCCTTCCGGGAGCTGAAGCTTTCTTT
TRBV5-1	TRBJ2-2	.	.	CASRRADTGELFF	TGCGCCAGCAGGAGGGCCGACACCGGGGAGCTGTTTTTT
TRBV7-3	TRBJ2-2	TRBD2	.	CASSSLAGGSLGAGELFF	TGTGCCAGCAGCTCACTAGCGGGAGGGTCTCTCGGCGCCGGGGAGCTGTTTTTT
TRBV19	TRBJ2-7	.	few	CASSITGLVEQYF	TGTGCCAGTAGTATAACGGGTCTGGTCGAGCAGTACTTC
TRBV5-5	TRBJ2-7	.	few	CASSLRTGPILYEQYF	TGTGCCAGCAGCTTGAGAACAGGGCCTATCCTCTACGAGCAGTACTTC
TRBV14	TRBJ2-5	TRBD1	.	CASSPDRDETQYF	TGTGCCAGCAGCCCAGACAGGGATGAGACCCAGTACTTC
TRBV18	TRBJ1-3	.	.	CASSPSNRANSGNTIYF	TGTGCCAGCTCACCATCCAACAGGGCCAACTCTGGAAACACCATATATTTT
TRBV7-2	TRBJ2-5	.	once	CASSLTLATSKTQYF	TGTGCCAGCAGCTTAACACTAGCTACCAGTAAGACCCAGTACTTC
TRBV3-1/TRBV3-2	TRBJ2-1	TRBD2	once	CASSPGTSGRAGEQFF	TGTGCCAGCAGCCCAGGGACTAGCGGGAGGGCCGGTGAGCAGTTCTTC